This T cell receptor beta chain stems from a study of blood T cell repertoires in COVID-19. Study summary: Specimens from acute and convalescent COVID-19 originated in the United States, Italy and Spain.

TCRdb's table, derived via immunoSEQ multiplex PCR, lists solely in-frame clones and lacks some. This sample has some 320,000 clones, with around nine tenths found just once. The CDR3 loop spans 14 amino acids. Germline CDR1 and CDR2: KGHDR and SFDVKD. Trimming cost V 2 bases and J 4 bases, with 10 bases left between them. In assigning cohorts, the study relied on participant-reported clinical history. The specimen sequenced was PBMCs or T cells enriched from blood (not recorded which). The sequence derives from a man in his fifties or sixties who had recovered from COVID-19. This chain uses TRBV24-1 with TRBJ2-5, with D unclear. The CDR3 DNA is TGTGCCACCAGTGATTACAGTCCCTTAGAGACCCAGTACTTC. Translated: CATSDYSPLETQYF.